A selection of T cell receptor beta chains follows, all from one sample in a study of regulatory T cells in long-lasting Graves disease. TCRdb ran MiXCR on the multiplex PCR reads and lists one entry per CDR3 protein. The sample shows a few hundred thousand distinct CDR3 sequences, 23% of them seen only once. Source: peripheral blood mononuclear cells (PBMCs), taken when the disease was refractory, from a patient treated with antithyroid drugs. These TCRs come from a female donor with Graves disease. Both conserved end residues are part of each CDR3. Each record gives: D gene, V gene, clone size, J gene, CDR3 DNA, CDR3 protein. The D gene is left open where the match is weak. Some rows have no size entry. The others give once, few or many, or a class for an expanded clone.

.,TRBV20-1,few,TRBJ2-7,TGCAGTGCTTCGGACGGAAACGAGCAGTACTTC,CSASDGNEQYF
.,TRBV5-1,many,TRBJ2-7,TGCGCCAGCAGCGCTGGACGTAGCGAGCAGTACTTC,CASSAGRSEQYF
.,TRBV6-1,.,TRBJ2-7,TGTGCCAGCAGTAAACCACGGACTGGGGCCCTCGAGCAGTACTTC,CASSKPRTGALEQYF
.,TRBV20-1,.,TRBJ2-3,TGCAGTGCTCGACCTAACTACCTTGCGCAGTATTTT,CSARPNYLAQYF
.,TRBV4-1,few,TRBJ1-5,TGCGCCAGCAGCCTCGGGCCGGGGGCCAATCAGCCCCAGCATTTT,CASSLGPGANQPQHF
.,TRBV28,many,TRBJ2-7,TGTGCCAGCAGTTTTCGAGGGTTTGGAGTCGAGCAGTACTTC,CASSFRGFGVEQYF
.,TRBV6-5,few,TRBJ2-1,TGTGCCAGCAGTTACTCGGGACTGGAAGGCAATGAGCAGTTCTTC,CASSYSGLEGNEQFF
.,TRBV7-9,.,TRBJ2-7,TGTGCCAGCACCCTTAGTCCCGGAACCTACGAGCAGTACTTC,CASTLSPGTYEQYF
TRBD1,TRBV6-1,.,TRBJ1-1,TGTGCCAGCATTGACAGGGGTCGAGGGAACACTGAAGCTTTCTTT,CASIDRGRGNTEAFF
TRBD1,TRBV28,many,TRBJ1-2,TGTGCCAGCAGTTTATACGGGACAGGGGGTGGGAACTATGGCTACACCTTC,CASSLYGTGGGNYGYTF
TRBD2,TRBV12-3/TRBV12-4,many,TRBJ2-7,TGTGCCAGCAGTCCCCCCAGCGGGAGAACCTACGAGCAGTACTTC,CASSPPSGRTYEQYF
.,TRBV2,many,TRBJ1-4,TGTGCCAGCAGTGCCGAAGCATATGAAAAACTGTTTTTT,CASSAEAYEKLFF
.,TRBV5-6,many,TRBJ1-2,TGTGCCAGCAGTTGGCAAACAGGGAACTATGGCTACACCTTC,CASSWQTGNYGYTF
TRBD1,TRBV28,many,TRBJ1-1,TGTGCCAGCAGTGAACTGACAGGGGGGGAAGCTTTCTTT,CASSELTGGEAFF
.,TRBV14,few,TRBJ2-5,TGTGCCAGCAGCCAAGGTTTAGGAGAGACCCAGTACTTC,CASSQGLGETQYF
TRBD1,TRBV3-1,many,TRBJ1-1,TGTGCCAGCAGCCGGGGACAGGGCACTGAAGCTTTCTTT,CASSRGQGTEAFF
.,TRBV2,few,TRBJ2-7,TGTGCCAGCACCCGGGGAACCGAGCAGTACTTC,CASTRGTEQYF
.,TRBV6-4,many,TRBJ1-5,TGTGCCAGCAGTGAAACGGGGGCGAGTCAGCCCCAGCATTTT,CASSETGASQPQHF
TRBD2,TRBV11-2,.,TRBJ2-1,TGTGCCAGCAGCTTTCTCGGGCTAGCGGGAAATGAGCAGTTCTTC,CASSFLGLAGNEQFF
.,TRBV5-4,.,TRBJ1-1,TGTGCCAGCAGCCTGTCCGGGACGGAGAACACTGAAGCTTTCTTT,CASSLSGTENTEAFF
.,TRBV5-5,few,TRBJ2-7,TGTGCCACCGGGCCAACCGATTTGCAGGGGAGCTCCTACGAGCAGTACTTC,CATGPTDLQGSSYEQYF
TRBD2,TRBV20-1,few,TRBJ2-5,TGCAGTGCTACCTCTAGCGGGAGGGCCCCGTACCAAGAGACCCAGTACTTC,CSATSSGRAPYQETQYF
TRBD2,TRBV7-6,.,TRBJ2-1,TGTGCCAGCAGCCTGACGGGAGGGGGAATTGGGGATGAGCAGTTCTTC,CASSLTGGGIGDEQFF
.,TRBV11-3,.,TRBJ2-3,TGTGCCAGCAGCTTGGGGAGATCTTCAGATACGCAGTATTTT,CASSLGRSSDTQYF
.,TRBV7-2,few,TRBJ1-1,TGTGCCAGCAGCATTCTAGGGGCGAACACTGAAGCTTTCTTT,CASSILGANTEAFF
.,TRBV9,many,TRBJ1-2,TGTGCCAGCAGCGTAGAATGGGGGGGCTATGGCTACACCTTC,CASSVEWGGYGYTF
TRBD1,TRBV5-6,.,TRBJ1-1,TGTGCCAGCAGCACCTCCAGGGGGGTGAACACTGAAGCTTTCTTT,CASSTSRGVNTEAFF
.,TRBV7-2,few,TRBJ1-3,TGTGCCAGCAGCTTAGCGGTTAGGTACTCTGGAAACACCATATATTTT,CASSLAVRYSGNTIYF
TRBD2,TRBV19,.,TRBJ2-3,TGTGCCAGTAGGATAGCGGGAGGGACAGATACGCAGTATTTT,CASRIAGGTDTQYF
.,TRBV29-1,.,TRBJ2-2,TGCAGCGTCGCTGGGGGGAAGGGGACAGCAGCGAACACCGGGGAGCTGTTTTTT,CSVAGGKGTAANTGELFF
TRBD2,TRBV20-1,.,TRBJ2-1,TGCAGTGCTAGTATCCCCAGCGGGGGATACAATGAGCAGTTCTTC,CSASIPSGGYNEQFF
.,TRBV6-1,many,TRBJ2-4,TGTGCCAGCAGACCCGGACTCACCGGGGACATTCAGTACTTC,CASRPGLTGDIQYF
.,TRBV6-1,.,TRBJ1-1,TGTGCCAGCAGAGAAGATCAAGCTTTCTTT,CASREDQAFF
.,TRBV12-3/TRBV12-4,few,TRBJ1-1,TGTGCCAGCAGGGCCCTTCACACTGAAGCTTTCTTT,CASRALHTEAFF
.,TRBV9,.,TRBJ2-7,TGTGCCAGCAGCGCTAGTCTTAGGTCCTACGAGCAGTACTTC,CASSASLRSYEQYF
.,TRBV19,.,TRBJ2-1,TGTGCCAGCGGGACCGCGAATGAGCAGTTCTTC,CASGTANEQFF
TRBD2,TRBV19,few,TRBJ2-5,TGTGCCAGTACGACTAGCGGGGGGCCTGGGGAGACCCAGTACTTC,CASTTSGGPGETQYF
.,TRBV2,many,TRBJ2-7,TGTGCCAGCAGTGAAGCTGGCCACGAGCAGTACTTC,CASSEAGHEQYF
.,TRBV6-1,.,TRBJ1-5,TGTGCCAGCAGTCCATTGGCAGGCACAGGCTCCCAGGAGCCCCAGCATTTT,CASSPLAGTGSQEPQHF
.,TRBV5-4,.,TRBJ2-4,TGTGCCAGCAGCTCGATTGATCTGGCCAAAAACATTCAGTACTTC,CASSSIDLAKNIQYF
TRBD2,TRBV6-2/TRBV6-3,.,TRBJ2-1,TGTGCCAGCAGTTCGCACAGACTAGCGGGCGGGAATGAGCAGTTCTTC,CASSSHRLAGGNEQFF
.,TRBV10-3,few,TRBJ2-1,TGTGCCATCAGCGAGACTAAGACTTACAATGAGCAGTTCTTC,CAISETKTYNEQFF
.,TRBV2,.,TRBJ2-2,TGTGCCAGCACGCAGTTGCGGGACGGGGAGCTGTTTTTT,CASTQLRDGELFF
TRBD1,TRBV19,.,TRBJ1-2,TGTGCCAGTAGTGCGACAGGGAGAAACTATGGCTACACCTTC,CASSATGRNYGYTF
TRBD2,TRBV6-1,few,TRBJ2-7,TGTGCCAGCAGTAAGAGACCGGGACTAGCGGGGGAATTC,CASSKRPGLAGEF
TRBD1,TRBV5-1,.,TRBJ1-1,TGCGCCAGCAGCGTGGACAGGATTAACACTGAAGCTTTCTTT,CASSVDRINTEAFF
.,TRBV20-1,few,TRBJ2-5,TGCAGTGCTAGAGATATCTCGGGCAGCTTGGTAGAGACCCAGTACTTC,CSARDISGSLVETQYF
.,TRBV6-1,many,TRBJ1-6,TGTGCCAGCACCGAAGGGGTCCCCGAGCCCTATAATTCACCCCTCCACTTT,CASTEGVPEPYNSPLHF
TRBD2,TRBV20-1,many,TRBJ2-7,TGCAGTGCTAAAAGTACTAGCGGGAGGTTGGACGAGCAGTACTTC,CSAKSTSGRLDEQYF
TRBD1,TRBV28,many,TRBJ1-1,TGTGCCAGCAGTCCGACAGGGGGGAACACTGAAGCTTTCTTT,CASSPTGGNTEAFF
TRBD2,TRBV20-1,.,TRBJ2-2,TGCAGTGCTAGAGTACGCGGGAGCACCGGGGAGCTGTTTTTT,CSARVRGSTGELFF
TRBD1,TRBV20-1,few,TRBJ1-2,TGCAGTGCTAGAGATGGACAGGGTGTTAACTATGGCTACACCTTC,CSARDGQGVNYGYTF
TRBD2,TRBV6-1,few,TRBJ2-7,TGTGCCAGCAGCCCCAGGACTAGCCCGGACTACGAGCAGTACTTC,CASSPRTSPDYEQYF
.,TRBV16,.,TRBJ1-1,TGTGCCAGCAGCCAATCGAGGCAGGGGAACACTGAAGCTTTCTTT,CASSQSRQGNTEAFF
.,TRBV3-1,few,TRBJ1-2,TGTGCCAGCAGCCTCCAGTCGCACCTACTCTTCCACTACACCTTC,CASSLQSHLLFHYTF
.,TRBV19,few,TRBJ2-2,TGTGCCAGTAGTATATTGGGGGCGAACACCGGGGAGCTGTTTTTT,CASSILGANTGELFF
TRBD2,TRBV12-3/TRBV12-4,many,TRBJ2-2,TGTGCCAGCAGTTCCCTAGCGGAGGCGACCGGGGAGCTGTTTTTT,CASSSLAEATGELFF
.,TRBV6-1,.,TRBJ2-7,TGTGCCAGCTGCGGGGTCAACTACGAGCAGTACTTC,CASCGVNYEQYF